This T cell receptor beta chain was captured by sequencing in a study of cytomegalovirus exposure and HLA in healthy donors. CDR1 is SGHAT and CDR2 is FQNNGV in the germline V gene. The CDR3 spans 14 residues. J lost 3 bases, V lost 4 bases, and 5 bases had no gene match. Researchers ran the PCR with 60 Vbeta and 13 Jbeta primers. Data came from immunoSEQ multiplex PCR; TCRdb stores just in-frame clones and leaves some out. The table includes some 110,000 clones, roughly 73% detected once. The V and J genes are TRBV11-2 and TRBJ2-7; TRBD2 agrees at 8 bases. Sequenced input: PBMCs. This receptor was identified in a woman between 25 and 40 years old in good health and CMV-seronegative. This CDR3 is CASSSGGGSYEQYF. CDR3 DNA sequence: TGTGCCAGCAGCTCCGGGGGGGGAAGCTACGAGCAGTACTTC.